This T cell receptor beta chain was retrieved from a study of regulatory T cells in long-lasting Graves disease. In this sample, this clonotype turned up many times. There are 14 residues in the CDR3. The ends were cut back, 6 bases at V and 5 bases at J, with 17 bases in the middle. CDR1 and CDR2 from the germline V gene are MNHEY and SVGEGT. Investigators prepared the TCR beta libraries by applying iRepertoire HTBI primers and Arm-PCR of CDR3 regions. MiXCR, applied by TCRdb to the multiplex PCR reads, yields one record per CDR3 protein. The data show a few hundred thousand distinct CDR3 sequences, 20% to 25% seen once. Documented time point: persistent/refractory GD, antithyroid drugs over 5 years with positive TRAb. RNA isolated from PBMCs was used to make the TCR library.

Sample: peripheral blood mononuclear cells (PBMCs), taken when the disease was refractory, from a patient treated with antithyroid drugs. This receptor was taken from a woman aged 40-49 years with Graves disease. This chain joins TRBV6-2 or TRBV6-3 and TRBJ2-7; no clear D gene. The CDR3 loop is CASRSRTGYNEQYF. DNA of the CDR3: TGTGCCAGCAGGAGCCGCACTGGGTACAACGAGCAGTACTTC.